This T cell receptor (beta chain) was found in a study of identical twins. Template switching added a universal primer binding site, and final cDNA carried unique molecular identifiers. TCRdb re-called the 5' RACE reads with MiXCR, one entry per CDR3 protein. The sample shows about 790,000 distinct CDR3 sequences, 15% to 20% of them seen only once. The CDR3 consists of 12 residues. The germline V and J ends were trimmed by 7 bases and 1 base, with 7 bases remaining between them. Looked up from germline, CDR1 is MNHNS and CDR2 is SASEGT. Study outcomes and limitations: The analysis was cross-sectional rather than longitudinal within donors.

This clonotype appeared a few times. The antigen is undetermined. Another study also made use of these data, one on T cells expressing NK-cell markers. From that paper: Underlying the TCR beta repertoires were sorted CD3+CD56+NKG2C+, CD3+CD56+NKG2C- and CD3+CD56-NKG2C+ T cells. Top CD8+ clonotypes included the dominant CD3+CD56+NKG2C+ clonotypes in several donors.

This TCR was recovered from a woman under 30 in good health. This chain joins TRBV6-1 and TRBJ1-1; D call uncertain. Sample: PBMCs. CDR3 bases: TGTGCCAGCATTCGGCAGAACACTGAAGCTTTCTTT. Translation gives CASIRQNTEAFF.